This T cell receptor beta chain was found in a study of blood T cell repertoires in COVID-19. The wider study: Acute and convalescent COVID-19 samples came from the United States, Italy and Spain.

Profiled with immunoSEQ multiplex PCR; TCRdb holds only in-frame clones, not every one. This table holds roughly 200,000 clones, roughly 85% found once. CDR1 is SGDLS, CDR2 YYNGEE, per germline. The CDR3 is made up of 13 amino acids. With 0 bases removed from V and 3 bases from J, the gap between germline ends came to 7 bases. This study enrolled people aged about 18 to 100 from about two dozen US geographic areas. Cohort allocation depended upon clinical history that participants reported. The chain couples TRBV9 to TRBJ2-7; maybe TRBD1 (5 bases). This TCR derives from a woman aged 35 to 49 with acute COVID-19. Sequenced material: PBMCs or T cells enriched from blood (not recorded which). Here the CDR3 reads CASSVGRDYEQYF. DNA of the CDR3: TGTGCCAGCAGCGTAGGCAGGGACTACGAGCAGTACTTC.